The 4 T cell receptor beta chains below were found in one sample sequenced in a study of cytomegalovirus exposure and HLA in healthy donors. The PCR was carried out with 60 Vbeta primers and 13 Jbeta primers. Some clones are missing from TCRdb's copy, which holds only in-frame ones; the method was immunoSEQ multiplex PCR. The sample comprises over 65,000 clones, roughly 78% of which are singletons, and 9% to 10% rests with the top ten. Input material: PBMCs. These receptor sequences come from a man in his forties in good health and CMV-seronegative.

This clone was counted only a few times. J is TRBJ1-6 and V is TRBV6-1, with no clear D. There are 15 residues in the CDR3. V was trimmed by 6 bases and J by 1 base, leaving 10 bases between them. CDR1 and CDR2 (germline): MNHNS, SASEGT. The CDR3 region is CASRGEISYNSPLHF. DNA of the CDR3: TGTGCCAGCAGGGGAGAGATATCCTATAATTCACCCCTCCACTTT.

This chain uses TRBV19 with TRBJ2-5, with D perhaps matching TRBD1 (7 bases). The length of the CDR3 is 13 residues. Deletions cut 8 bases from V and 4 bases from J, with 14 bases between. The germline gives CDR1 LNHDA, CDR2 SQIVND (reference sequence). CDR3: CASRAGTAETQYF. As DNA, the CDR3 is TGTGCCAGTCGCGCGGGGACAGCAGAGACCCAGTACTTC.

The chain links TRBV28 to TRBJ1-6; 7 bases are shared with TRBD1. The V gene's germline CDR1 is MDHEN and CDR2 SYDVKM. V dropped 4 bases and J dropped 9; count of bases not matched to a gene: 15. The length of the CDR3 is 17 residues. CDR3 protein: CASSSGGWVGGSSPLHF. The CDR3, as DNA: TGTGCCAGCAGTTCCGGCGGGTGGGTAGGGGGCAGTTCACCCCTCCACTTT.

The chain combines TRBV7-2 with TRBJ2-7; TRBD2 matches at 7 bases. CDR3 size: 14 residues. Trimming took 2 bases from V and 2 from J; bases not matched to a gene: 3. Germline V gene lookup returns CDR1 SGHTA and CDR2 FQGNSA. The CDR3 is CASSLQRGAYEQYF. CDR3 DNA sequence: TGTGCCAGCAGCTTACAGCGGGGAGCCTACGAGCAGTACTTC.